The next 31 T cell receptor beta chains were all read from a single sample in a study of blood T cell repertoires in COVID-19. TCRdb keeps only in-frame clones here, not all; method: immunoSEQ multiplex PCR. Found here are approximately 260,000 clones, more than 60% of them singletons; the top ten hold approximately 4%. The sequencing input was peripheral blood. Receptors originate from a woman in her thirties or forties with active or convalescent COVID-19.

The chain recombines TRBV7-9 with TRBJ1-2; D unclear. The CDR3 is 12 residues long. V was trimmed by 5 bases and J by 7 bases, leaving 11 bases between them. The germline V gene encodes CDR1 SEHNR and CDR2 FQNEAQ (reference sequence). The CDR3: CASSPFTGGYTF. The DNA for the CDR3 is TGTGCCAGCAGCCCATTTACCGGTGGCTACACCTTC. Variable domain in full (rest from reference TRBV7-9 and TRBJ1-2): DTGVSQNPRHKITKRGQNVTFRCDPISEHNRLYWYRQTLGQGPEFLTYFQNEAQLEKSRLLSDRFSAERPKGSFSTLEIQRTEQGDSAMYLCASSPFTGGYTFGSGTRLTVV.

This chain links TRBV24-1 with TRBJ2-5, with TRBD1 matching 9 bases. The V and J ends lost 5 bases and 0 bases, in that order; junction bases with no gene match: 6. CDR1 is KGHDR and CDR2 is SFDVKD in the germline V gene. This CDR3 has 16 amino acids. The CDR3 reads CATSGVQGAYQETQYF. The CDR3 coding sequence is TGTGCCACCAGTGGCGTACAGGGGGCCTACCAAGAGACCCAGTACTTC.

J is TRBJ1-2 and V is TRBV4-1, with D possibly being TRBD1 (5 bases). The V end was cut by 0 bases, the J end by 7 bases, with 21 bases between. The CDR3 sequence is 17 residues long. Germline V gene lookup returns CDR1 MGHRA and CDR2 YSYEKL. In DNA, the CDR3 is TGCGCCAGCAGCCAAGAGGGATGGGGCGGAGTAAAAGGTGGCTACACCTTC. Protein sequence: CASSQEGWGGVKGGYTF.

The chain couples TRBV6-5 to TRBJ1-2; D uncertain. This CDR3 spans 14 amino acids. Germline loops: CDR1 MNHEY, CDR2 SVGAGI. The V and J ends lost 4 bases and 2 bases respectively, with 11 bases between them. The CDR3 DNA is TGTGCCAGCAGTTCCCCGACAAGAAACTATGGCTACACCTTC. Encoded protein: CASSSPTRNYGYTF.

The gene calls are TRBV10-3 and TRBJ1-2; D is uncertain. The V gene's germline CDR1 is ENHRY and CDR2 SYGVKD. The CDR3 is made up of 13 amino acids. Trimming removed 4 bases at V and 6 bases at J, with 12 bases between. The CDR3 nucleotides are TGTGCCATCAGTGGACGGGGTTCCGATGGCTACACCTTC. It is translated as CAISGRGSDGYTF.

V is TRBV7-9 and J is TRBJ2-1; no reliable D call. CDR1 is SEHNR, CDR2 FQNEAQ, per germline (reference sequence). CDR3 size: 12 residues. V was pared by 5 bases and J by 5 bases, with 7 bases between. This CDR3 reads CASSPPDNEQFF. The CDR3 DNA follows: TGTGCCAGCAGCCCCCCAGACAATGAGCAGTTCTTC.

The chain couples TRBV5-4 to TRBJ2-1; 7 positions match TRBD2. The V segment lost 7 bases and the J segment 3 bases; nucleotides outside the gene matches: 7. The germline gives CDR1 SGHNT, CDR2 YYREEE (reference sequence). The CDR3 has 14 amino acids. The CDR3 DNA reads TGTGCCAGCGCAACTAGCGCGGTCTACAATGAGCAGTTCTTC. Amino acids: CASATSAVYNEQFF.

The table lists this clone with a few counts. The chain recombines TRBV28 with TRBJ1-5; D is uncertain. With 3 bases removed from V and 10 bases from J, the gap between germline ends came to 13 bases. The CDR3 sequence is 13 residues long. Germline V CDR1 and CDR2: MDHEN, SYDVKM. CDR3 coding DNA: TGTGCCAGCAGTTTTCAACCCGGGAATCCCCAGCATTTT. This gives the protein CASSFQPGNPQHF.

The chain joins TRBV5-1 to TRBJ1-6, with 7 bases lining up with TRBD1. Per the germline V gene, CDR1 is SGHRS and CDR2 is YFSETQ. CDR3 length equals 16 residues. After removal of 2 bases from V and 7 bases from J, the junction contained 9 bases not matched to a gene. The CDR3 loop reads CASSFEGAGKNSPLHF. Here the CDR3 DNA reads TGCGCCAGCAGCTTCGAGGGGGCAGGGAAAAATTCACCCCTCCACTTT.

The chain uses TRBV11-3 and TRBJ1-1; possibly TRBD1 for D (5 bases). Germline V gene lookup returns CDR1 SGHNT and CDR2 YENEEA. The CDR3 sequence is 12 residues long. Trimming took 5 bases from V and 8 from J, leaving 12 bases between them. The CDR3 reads CASSPRGQEAFF. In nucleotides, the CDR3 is TGTGCCAGCAGCCCGCGGGGCCAGGAAGCTTTCTTT.

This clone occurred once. The CDR3 nucleotides read TGTGCCAGCAGTTTTCCAGGGGGCTCACTTCCACCCGCTGAGCAGTTCTTC. This gives the protein CASSFPGGSLPPAEQFF. This chain links TRBV28 with TRBJ2-1, with TRBD1 matching 8 bases. The CDR3 length is 17 residues. Germline V lookup: CDR1 MDHEN, CDR2 SYDVKM. J lost 9 bases, V lost 3 bases, and 16 bases had no gene match.

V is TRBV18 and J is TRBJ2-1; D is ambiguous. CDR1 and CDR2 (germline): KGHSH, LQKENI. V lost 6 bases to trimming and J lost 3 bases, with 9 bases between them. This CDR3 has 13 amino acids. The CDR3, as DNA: TGTGCCAGCTCGGAGCCCGGCTACAATGAGCAGTTCTTC. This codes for CASSEPGYNEQFF.

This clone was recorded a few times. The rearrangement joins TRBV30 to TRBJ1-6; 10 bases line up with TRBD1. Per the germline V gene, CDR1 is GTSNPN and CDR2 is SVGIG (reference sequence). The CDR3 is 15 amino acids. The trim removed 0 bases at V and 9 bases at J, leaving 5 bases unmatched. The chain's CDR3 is CAWSVRDRGGSPLHF. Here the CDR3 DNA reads TGTGCCTGGAGTGTAAGGGACAGGGGTGGTTCACCCCTCCACTTT.

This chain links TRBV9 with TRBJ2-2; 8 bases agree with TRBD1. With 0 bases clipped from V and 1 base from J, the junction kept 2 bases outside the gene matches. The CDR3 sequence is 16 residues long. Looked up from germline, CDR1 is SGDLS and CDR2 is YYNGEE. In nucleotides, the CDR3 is TGTGCCAGCAGCGTAGCAGGGACAGGGAACACCGGGGAGCTGTTTTTT. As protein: CASSVAGTGNTGELFF.

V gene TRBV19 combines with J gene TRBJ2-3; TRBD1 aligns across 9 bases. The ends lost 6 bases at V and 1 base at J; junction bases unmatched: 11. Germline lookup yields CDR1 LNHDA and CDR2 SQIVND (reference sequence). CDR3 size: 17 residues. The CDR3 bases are TGTGCCAGTAGGACGGGACAGGGATCCCCTGGCACAGATACGCAGTATTTT. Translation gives CASRTGQGSPGTDTQYF.

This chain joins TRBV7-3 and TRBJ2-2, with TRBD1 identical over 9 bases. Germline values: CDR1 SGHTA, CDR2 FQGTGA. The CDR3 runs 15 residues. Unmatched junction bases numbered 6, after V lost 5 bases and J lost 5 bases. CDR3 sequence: CASSVETGGTGELFF. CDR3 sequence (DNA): TGTGCCAGCAGCGTAGAGACAGGGGGGACCGGGGAGCTGTTTTTT.

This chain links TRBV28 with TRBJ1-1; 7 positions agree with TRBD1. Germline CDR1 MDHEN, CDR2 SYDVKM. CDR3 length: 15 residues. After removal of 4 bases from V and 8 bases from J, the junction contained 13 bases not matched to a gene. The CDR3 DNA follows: TGTGCCAGCAGTTCCACCCGCATCCGACAGGGAGAAGCTTTCTTT. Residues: CASSSTRIRQGEAFF.

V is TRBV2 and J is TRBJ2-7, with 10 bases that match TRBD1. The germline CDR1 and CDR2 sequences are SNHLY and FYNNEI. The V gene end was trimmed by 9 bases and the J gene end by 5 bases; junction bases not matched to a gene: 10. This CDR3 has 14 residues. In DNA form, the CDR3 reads TGTGCCAGTAGATTGAGGACAGGGGGAGACGAGCAGTACTTC. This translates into CASRLRTGGDEQYF. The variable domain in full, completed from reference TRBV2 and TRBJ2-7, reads EPEVTQTPSHQVTQMGQEVILRCVPISNHLYFYWYRQILGQKVEFLVSFYNNEISEKSEIFDDQFSVERPDGSNFTLKIRSTKLEDSAMYFCASRLRTGGDEQYFGPGTRLTVT.

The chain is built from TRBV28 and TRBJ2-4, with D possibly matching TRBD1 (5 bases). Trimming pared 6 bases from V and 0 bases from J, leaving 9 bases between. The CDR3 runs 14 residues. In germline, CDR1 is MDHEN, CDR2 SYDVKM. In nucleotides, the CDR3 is TGTGCCAGCAGCCCCGACAGAGCCAAAAACATTCAGTACTTC. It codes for CASSPDRAKNIQYF.

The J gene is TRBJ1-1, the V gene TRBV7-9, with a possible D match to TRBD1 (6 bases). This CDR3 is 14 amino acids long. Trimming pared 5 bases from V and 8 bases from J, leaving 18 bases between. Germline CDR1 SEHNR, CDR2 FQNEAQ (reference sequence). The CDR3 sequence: CASSMPPGQLEAFF. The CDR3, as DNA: TGTGCCAGCAGCATGCCCCCGGGACAATTAGAAGCTTTCTTT.

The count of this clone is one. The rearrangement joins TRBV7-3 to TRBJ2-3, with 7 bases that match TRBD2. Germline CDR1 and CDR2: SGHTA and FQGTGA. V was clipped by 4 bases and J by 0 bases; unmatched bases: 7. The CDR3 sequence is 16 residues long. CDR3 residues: CASSSSSGASTDTQYF. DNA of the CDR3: TGTGCCAGCAGCTCCTCTAGCGGAGCAAGCACAGATACGCAGTATTTT.

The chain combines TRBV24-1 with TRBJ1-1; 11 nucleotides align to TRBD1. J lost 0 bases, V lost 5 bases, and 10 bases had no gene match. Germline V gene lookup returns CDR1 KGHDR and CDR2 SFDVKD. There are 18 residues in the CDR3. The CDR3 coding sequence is TGTGCCACCAGTGGCCTCCTGGGACAGGGGGTTTTGAACACTGAAGCTTTCTTT. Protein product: CATSGLLGQGVLNTEAFF.

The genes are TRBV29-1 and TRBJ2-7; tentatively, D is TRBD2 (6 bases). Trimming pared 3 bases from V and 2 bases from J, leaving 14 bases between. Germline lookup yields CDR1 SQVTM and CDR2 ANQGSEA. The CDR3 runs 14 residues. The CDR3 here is CSVEKRATTYEQYF. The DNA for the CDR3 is TGCAGCGTTGAGAAGCGGGCAACAACCTACGAGCAGTACTTC.

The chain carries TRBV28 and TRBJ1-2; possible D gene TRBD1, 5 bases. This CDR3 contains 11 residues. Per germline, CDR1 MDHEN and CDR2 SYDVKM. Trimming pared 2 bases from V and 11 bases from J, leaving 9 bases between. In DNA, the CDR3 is TGTGCCAGCAGTTTACAGGGCCGATACACCTTC. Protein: CASSLQGRYTF.

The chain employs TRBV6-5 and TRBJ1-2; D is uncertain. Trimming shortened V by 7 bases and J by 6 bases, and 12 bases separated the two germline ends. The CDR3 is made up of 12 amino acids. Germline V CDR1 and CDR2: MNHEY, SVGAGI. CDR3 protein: CASTEGWDGYTF. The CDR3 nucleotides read TGTGCCAGCACAGAGGGATGGGATGGCTACACCTTC.

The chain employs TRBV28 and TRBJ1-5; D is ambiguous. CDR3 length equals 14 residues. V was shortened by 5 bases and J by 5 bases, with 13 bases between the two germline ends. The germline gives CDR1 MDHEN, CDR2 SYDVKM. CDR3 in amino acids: CASSLLEVDQPQHF. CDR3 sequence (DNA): TGTGCCAGCAGTCTTCTCGAGGTGGATCAGCCCCAGCATTTT.

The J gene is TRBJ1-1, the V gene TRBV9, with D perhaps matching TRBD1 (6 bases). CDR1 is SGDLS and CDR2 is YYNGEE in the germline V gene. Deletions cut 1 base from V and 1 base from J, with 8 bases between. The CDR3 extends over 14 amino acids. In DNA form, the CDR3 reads TGTGCCAGCAGCGTAAAGGACAGGAACACTGAAGCTTTCTTT. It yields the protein CASSVKDRNTEAFF.

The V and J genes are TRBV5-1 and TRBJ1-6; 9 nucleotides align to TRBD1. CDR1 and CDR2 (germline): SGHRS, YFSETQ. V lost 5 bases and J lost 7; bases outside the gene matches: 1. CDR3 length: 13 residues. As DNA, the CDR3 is TGCGCCAGCAGTGGGACAGGGAATTCACCCCTCCACTTT. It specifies CASSGTGNSPLHF.

CDR3 sequence: CASSYSPGSPFYGYTF. Here the CDR3 DNA reads TGTGCCAGCAGTTACTCGCCAGGGTCCCCCTTCTATGGCTACACCTTC. The chain combines TRBV6-2 or TRBV6-3 with TRBJ1-2, with D possibly TRBD1 on 5 matching bases. The germline V gene has CDR1 MNHEY and CDR2 SVGEGT. V lost 0 bases and J 4 bases, leaving 15 bases between the germline ends. The CDR3 has 16 residues.

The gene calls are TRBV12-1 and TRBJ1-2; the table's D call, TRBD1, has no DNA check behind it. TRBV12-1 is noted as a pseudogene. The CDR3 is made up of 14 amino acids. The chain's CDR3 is CASTLCRGNYGYTF. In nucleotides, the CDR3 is TGTGCCAGCACACTGTGCAGGGGAAACTATGGCTACACCTTC.

CDR3 loop: CASSLGWTGGKGTEAFF. CDR3 nucleotides: TGTGCCAGCAGCTTAGGCTGGACAGGGGGCAAGGGCACTGAAGCTTTCTTT. The V and J genes are TRBV7-9 and TRBJ1-1; 11 bases agree with TRBD1. The CDR3 spans 17 residues. Trimming at V came to 1 base and at J to 4 bases, leaving 8 bases not matched to a gene. In germline, CDR1 is SEHNR, CDR2 FQNEAQ (reference sequence). The full variable domain, its missing parts supplied by reference TRBV7-9 and TRBJ1-1, is DTGVSQNPRHKITKRGQNVTFRCDPISEHNRLYWYRQTLGQGPEFLTYFQNEAQLEKSRLLSDRFSAERPKGSFSTLEIQRTEQGDSAMYLCASSLGWTGGKGTEAFFGQGTRLTVV.